This T cell receptor (beta chain) stems from a study of T cells in Graves' hyperthyroidism and ophthalmopathy. Germline CDR1 SGHDT, CDR2 YYEEEE. The CDR3 totals 14 residues. V was pared by 1 base and J by 2 bases, with 10 bases between. Hyperthyroidism patients were newly diagnosed, had disease duration under 2 months, and were aged 18 to 65 years. Criteria for exclusion of patients were uncontrolled infection, other autoimmune disease, pregnancy or lactation. For the diagnoses, clinical symptoms, serum thyroxine and TRAb, thyroid ultrasound and orbital computed tomography were used. From approximately 9.3 ml of fresh peripheral blood, PBMCs were isolated. The source material, RNA transcripts, was used to amplify TCR beta CDR3 regions. The HTBI primer set drove a first-round RT-PCR of the TCR CDR3. TCRdb independently ran MiXCR on the multiplex PCR reads; one entry per CDR3 protein. The top ten hold around 14% of the sample, which has some 460,000 distinct CDR3 sequences, around 14% seen once.

Sequenced: blood. The rearrangement links TRBV5-6 to TRBJ2-7, with D maybe TRBD1 (6 bases). The origin of this receptor is a woman aged 18 to 35 with Graves' hyperthyroidism. The CDR3 bases are TGTGCCAGCAGCTTGCTACAGGGACCCTACGAGCAGTACTTC. It is translated as CASSLLQGPYEQYF. Full variable domain (rest looked up from reference TRBV5-6 and TRBJ2-7): DAGVTQSPTHLIKTRGQQVTLRCSPKSGHDTVSWYQQALGQGPQFIFQYYEEEERQRGNFPDRFSGHQFPNYSSELNVNALLLGDSALYLCASSLLQGPYEQYFGPGTRLTVT.